Listed here are 12 T cell receptor beta chains from one sample, sequenced in a study of blood T cell repertoires in COVID-19. Using immunoSEQ multiplex PCR, the repertoire was profiled, and TCRdb retains in-frame clones only, with some absent. The table shows 100,000 to 150,000 clones, with around 76% occurring only once. The specimen sequenced was peripheral blood. These TCRs come from an elderly man with COVID-19, enrolled during active disease.

The CDR3 spells CSVEDLGGYNEQFF. In DNA form, the CDR3 reads TGCAGCGTTGAAGATTTAGGCGGCTACAATGAGCAGTTCTTC. The gene calls are TRBV29-1 and TRBJ2-1, with unresolved D. The CDR3 is 14 amino acids. Trimming removed 0 bases from V and 3 bases from J, with 9 bases in between. CDR1 and CDR2 (germline): SQVTM, ANQGSEA.

A few counts support this clone. This chain links TRBV6-5 with TRBJ1-6; no clear D. Germline V lookup: CDR1 MNHEY, CDR2 SVGAGI. The CDR3 runs to 14 residues. Trimming cost V 7 bases and J 8 bases, with 15 bases left between them. CDR3 loop: CASTLTGGDSPLHF. As DNA, the CDR3 is TGTGCCAGCACCTTGACCGGCGGCGATTCACCCCTCCACTTT.

The J gene is TRBJ2-5, the V gene TRBV7-2; 7 bases align to TRBD2. CDR1 SGHTA and CDR2 FQGNSA come from the germline V gene. This CDR3 spans 14 amino acids. V dropped 2 bases and J dropped 5; count of bases not matched to a gene: 5. The CDR3 reads CASSLPGGFETQYF. The CDR3 DNA reads as TGTGCCAGCAGCTTACCGGGAGGTTTTGAGACCCAGTACTTC.

V gene TRBV5-1 combines with J gene TRBJ2-7; D may be TRBD1 (5 bases). Germline loops: CDR1 SGHRS, CDR2 YFSETQ. The CDR3 spans 14 residues. V lost 0 bases and J 0 bases, leaving 7 bases between the germline ends. The CDR3 nucleotides read TGCGCCAGCAGCTTGGGACAGTCCTCCTACGAGCAGTACTTC. The encoded protein is CASSLGQSSYEQYF.

The V call is TRBV6-5, the J call TRBJ2-7, with TRBD2 identical over 8 bases. The CDR3 consists of 15 residues. The junction had 4 bases not matched to a gene; V was cut back by 2 bases and J by 1 base. The germline V gene has CDR1 MNHEY and CDR2 SVGAGI. CDR3 sequence (DNA): TGTGCCAGCAGTTACAGCGGGAGCTTTTCCTACGAGCAGTACTTC. This codes for CASSYSGSFSYEQYF.

This clone appeared a single time. This sequence joins TRBV10-1 and TRBJ2-3; D uncertain. Trimming shortened V by 0 bases and J by 0 bases, and 13 bases separated the two germline ends. CDR3 size: 17 residues. Germline V gives CDR1 WNHNN, CDR2 SYGVQD (reference sequence). CDR3 DNA: TGCGCCAGCAGTGAGTCCTTTGCAGGCTTTAGCACAGATACGCAGTATTTT. This translates into CASSESFAGFSTDTQYF.

The chain has TRBV5-1 and TRBJ2-2; D might be TRBD1 (7 bases). V was clipped by 6 bases and J by 7 bases, with 22 bases between them. The CDR3 sequence is 16 residues long. The germline gives CDR1 SGHRS, CDR2 YFSETQ. The CDR3 here is CASTPRLQGGGGELFF. In nucleotides, the CDR3 is TGCGCCAGCACCCCACGACTCCAGGGGGGAGGCGGGGAGCTGTTTTTT.

The gene calls are TRBV28 and TRBJ2-1; possibly TRBD2 for D (6 bases). Germline values: CDR1 MDHEN, CDR2 SYDVKM. Trimming took 7 bases from V and 4 from J, leaving 17 bases between them. This CDR3 is 15 amino acids long. The CDR3 region is CASTKPGLDYNEQFF. The CDR3 bases are TGTGCCAGCACAAAACCGGGACTTGATTACAATGAGCAGTTCTTC.

The chain employs TRBV11-2 and TRBJ2-7; no reliable D call. The germline V gene encodes CDR1 SGHAT and CDR2 FQNNGV. The CDR3 is made up of 15 amino acids. Trimming cost V 3 bases and J 0 bases, with 12 bases left between them. The CDR3 nucleotides are TGTGCCAGCAGCTTTTCTCGCGGTAGCTCCTACGAGCAGTACTTC. It yields the protein CASSFSRGSSYEQYF.

The chain carries TRBV9 and TRBJ1-6; 7 bases line up with TRBD1. This CDR3 region has 16 residues. V trimming: 0 bases; J trimming: 6 bases; junction bases outside the gene matches: 6. Germline V CDR1 and CDR2: SGDLS, YYNGEE. The CDR3 reads CASSVGSTGTNSPLHF. The CDR3 DNA reads as TGTGCCAGCAGCGTAGGCTCGACAGGGACTAATTCACCCCTCCACTTT.

The chain uses TRBV12-5 and TRBJ1-1; D not certain. V was clipped by 6 bases and J by 4 bases, with 15 bases between them. CDR3 length equals 14 residues. Per germline, CDR1 LGHNT and CDR2 FRNRAP. The CDR3 here is CASGPGFMGTEAFF. The CDR3 DNA sequence: TGTGCTAGTGGGCCCGGGTTTATGGGCACTGAAGCTTTCTTT. The full variable domain, rest sourced from reference TRBV12-5 and TRBJ1-1, is DARVTQTPRHKVTEMGQEVTMRCQPILGHNTVFWYRQTMMQGLELLAYFRNRAPLDDSGMPKDRFSAEMPDATLATLKIQPSEPRDSAVYFCASGPGFMGTEAFFGQGTRLTVV.

The genes are TRBV4-1 and TRBJ1-2; D is undetermined. The germline gives CDR1 MGHRA, CDR2 YSYEKL. Trimming pared 0 bases from V and 6 bases from J, leaving 14 bases between. The CDR3 is 15 amino acids. This CDR3 reads CASSQELSNFDGYTF. The CDR3 DNA sequence: TGCGCCAGCAGCCAAGAGCTCTCCAACTTTGATGGCTACACCTTC.